A single sample gave rise to the 25 T cell receptor beta chains below, sequenced in a study of T cells in Graves' hyperthyroidism and ophthalmopathy (dated by TCRdb to 2018 to 2020). Receptor amplification or capture employed multiplex PCR. Data came from an Illumina HiSeq 2000. Amplification of TCR beta CDR3 regions was carried out from RNA transcripts. A first-round RT-PCR of the TCR CDR3 used the HTBI primer set with the Qiagen OneStep RT-PCR kit. TCRdb reprocessing: public reads trimmed at Q25 with fastp, clones called with MiXCR, in-frame beta chains kept. Identical CDR3 protein sequences are pooled into one entry, listed with their most common genes and DNA. Here the sample has a few hundred thousand distinct CDR3 sequences; about 15% occur a single time. The ten largest clonotypes hold roughly 6.6% of the sample. The specimen sequenced was blood. Receptor source: a woman aged 25 to 45 with Graves' hyperthyroidism.

This clonotype appeared many times. The chain carries TRBV20-1 and TRBJ2-2, with D uncertain. The germline V gene has CDR1 DFQATT and CDR2 SNEGSKA (reference sequence). CDR3 size: 14 residues. V was trimmed by 0 bases and J by 6 bases, leaving 11 bases between them. CDR3 nucleotide sequence: TGCAGTGCTAGAGAATTGGGTCTAGCCGGGGAGCTGTTTTTT. It codes for CSARELGLAGELFF.

This clonotype showed up just a few times. This chain uses TRBV20-1 with TRBJ2-7, with a possible D match to TRBD2 (6 bases). CDR1 is DFQATT, CDR2 SNEGSKA, per germline (reference sequence). The CDR3 covers 13 residues. The V gene lost 5 bases and the J gene lost 4 bases, with 15 bases spanning the gap. The CDR3 nucleotides read TGCAGTGCTTTCGGGACTCAAGATTACGAGCAGTACTTC. It codes for CSAFGTQDYEQYF.

This chain joins TRBV12-5 and TRBJ1-5, with D possibly matching TRBD1 (6 bases). Germline V lookup: CDR1 LGHNT, CDR2 FRNRAP. This CDR3 is built from 15 residues. Trimming shortened V by 1 base and J by 5 bases, and 12 bases separated the two germline ends. CDR3 coding DNA: TGTGCTAGTGGTTTGGACAGGGAAGTTCATCAGCCCCAGCATTTT. Protein sequence: CASGLDREVHQPQHF.

This chain uses TRBV20-1 with TRBJ1-1; 8 bases map to TRBD1. From germline, CDR1 is DFQATT and CDR2 SNEGSKA (reference sequence). Trimming cost V 3 bases and J 4 bases; bases outside gene matches: 4. The CDR3 runs 13 residues. Here the CDR3 reads CSARDRVGTEAFF. The CDR3 bases are TGCAGTGCTAGGGACAGGGTAGGCACTGAAGCTTTCTTT.

In its sample, this clonotype was seen a few times. Given a much more abundant clone one base away, this may be a read error. As the CDR3 is not closed by the conserved phenylalanine or tryptophan, this likely results from a read error. J is TRBJ2-1 and V is TRBV7-2; D is undetermined. The CDR3 spans 16 residues. V gave up 1 base and J gave up 0 bases, with 10 bases separating them. Germline loops: CDR1 SGHTA, CDR2 FQGNSA. CDR3 in amino acids: CASSLEGGVSYNEQFL. CDR3 nucleotides: TGTGCCAGCAGCTTAGAGGGTGGGGTCTCCTACAATGAGCAGTTCCTC.

This clonotype was seen at least ten times. The rearrangement joins TRBV7-2 to TRBJ1-5; D unclear. The length of the CDR3 is 16 residues. Germline CDR1 and CDR2: SGHTA and FQGNSA. V was pared by 4 bases and J by 1 base, with 14 bases between. CDR3 DNA sequence: TGTGCCAGCAGCTCCACCGGGTCTTCGAGCAATCAGCCCCAGCATTTT. Its translation is CASSSTGSSSNQPQHF.

Ten or more counts support this clonotype. J is TRBJ1-4 and V is TRBV6-1; D gene uncertain. Germline assignment: CDR1 MNHNS and CDR2 SASEGT. V gave up 8 bases and J gave up 8 bases, with 18 bases separating them. The length of the CDR3 is 14 residues. The chain's CDR3 is CASADGSGQEKLFF. DNA for the CDR3: TGTGCCAGCGCGGACGGCTCCGGGCAGGAAAAACTGTTTTTT.

This clonotype was observed at least ten times. J is TRBJ2-1 and V is TRBV30; weak D call: TRBD1 (6 bases). The germline V and J ends were trimmed by 5 bases and 5 bases, with 10 bases remaining between them. The CDR3 length is 12 residues. The germline gives CDR1 GTSNPN, CDR2 SVGIG (reference sequence). The CDR3 DNA follows: TGTGCCTGGGCTCGGACAGACAATGAGCAGTTCTTC. Its translation: CAWARTDNEQFF.

The table lists this clonotype with many counts. The genes are TRBV24-1 and TRBJ2-2, with D possibly TRBD2 on 5 matching bases. This CDR3 spans 15 amino acids. Trimming shortened V by 6 bases and J by 5 bases, and 15 bases separated the two germline ends. The V gene's germline CDR1 is KGHDR and CDR2 SFDVKD. The CDR3 protein is CATSKGLLETGELFF. The CDR3 DNA sequence: TGTGCCACCAGTAAGGGTCTACTAGAAACCGGGGAGCTGTTTTTT.

The chain employs TRBV6-1 and TRBJ2-7; D could derive from TRBD1 or TRBD2 (5 bases each). In germline, CDR1 is MNHNS, CDR2 SASEGT. The CDR3 consists of 13 residues. The V gene lost 5 bases and the J gene lost 3 bases, with 11 bases spanning the gap. The CDR3 DNA is TGTGCCAGCAGTTGGGACCGAAACTACGAGCAGTACTTC. Its protein product is CASSWDRNYEQYF.

This clonotype was recorded at least ten times. CDR3 protein: CASSTESRGLKGGELFF. The CDR3 DNA sequence: TGTGCCAGCAGTACCGAGTCCCGAGGGCTAAAAGGGGGGGAGCTGTTTTTT. The V gene is TRBV2, the J gene TRBJ2-2, with D possibly matching TRBD2 (5 bases). Germline V CDR1 and CDR2: SNHLY, FYNNEI. This CDR3 spans 17 amino acids. Trimming took 5 bases from V and 8 from J, leaving 24 bases between them.

Concerning this clonotype: One base away lies a much larger clone, so this may be a sequencing read error. The V and J genes are TRBV7-2 and TRBJ2-7, with TRBD2 identical over 8 bases. CDR3 length: 16 amino acids. Losses at the gene ends were 2 bases for V and 2 bases for J; bases not matched to a gene: 8. Looked up from germline, CDR1 is SGHTA and CDR2 is FQGNSA. In DNA form, the CDR3 reads TGTGCCAGCAGCTTAAGTAACGGGAGGGCCCCCTACGAGCAGTACTTC. This gives the protein CASSLSNGRAPYEQYF.

This clonotype was counted between two and nine times. The gene calls are TRBV5-4 and TRBJ1-1; D perhaps matches TRBD1 (6 bases). Per the germline V gene, CDR1 is SGHNT and CDR2 is YYREEE (reference sequence). The V and J ends lost 0 bases and 3 bases respectively, with 15 bases between them. CDR3 length: 16 amino acids. The CDR3: CASSLVFRGRDTEAFF. CDR3 nucleotides: TGTGCCAGCAGCTTGGTTTTCAGGGGCAGGGACACTGAAGCTTTCTTT.

The chain has TRBV10-1 and TRBJ2-2; D is ambiguous. The CDR3 totals 13 residues. Germline CDR1 WNHNN, CDR2 SYGVQD (reference sequence). Deletions cut 2 bases from V and 6 bases from J, with 7 bases between. The CDR3 DNA sequence: TGCGCCAGCAGTGAGGAGTGGGCCGGGGAGCTGTTTTTT. Translating gives CASSEEWAGELFF.

The J gene is TRBJ2-7, the V gene TRBV30; 9 bases are a match to TRBD1. Germline CDR1 GTSNPN, CDR2 SVGIG (reference sequence). This CDR3 is 14 amino acids long. The junction had 8 bases not matched to a gene; V was cut back by 3 bases and J by 5 bases. DNA for the CDR3: TGTGCCTGGAGCGCCGGGACAGGGTTCGACGAGCAGTACTTC. As protein: CAWSAGTGFDEQYF.

With respect to this clonotype: A read error may explain this, as a much larger clone is one base away. The chain uses TRBV28 and TRBJ2-7; tentatively, D is TRBD2 (6 bases). V shed 2 bases and J shed 7 bases, with 18 bases lying between them. There are 15 residues in the CDR3. From germline, CDR1 is MDHEN and CDR2 SYDVKM. CDR3 sequence reads: CASSLVADYWDEQYF. Here the CDR3 DNA reads TGTGCCAGCAGTTTAGTAGCGGACTATTGGGATGAGCAGTACTTC.

The gene calls are TRBV12-3 or TRBV12-4 and TRBJ2-3, with 7 nucleotides matching TRBD1. The CDR3 runs 17 residues. J lost 0 bases, V lost 6 bases, and 12 bases had no gene match. The CDR3 coding sequence is TGTGCCAGCAGGCAAAAGGGACAGCTTACTAGCACAGATACGCAGTATTTT. It specifies CASRQKGQLTSTDTQYF.

This clonotype turned up a few times. The chain couples TRBV9 to TRBJ2-5; no clear D. The CDR3 is 13 amino acids. The V and J ends lost 0 bases and 4 bases respectively, with 7 bases between them. Germline CDR1 and CDR2: SGDLS and YYNGEE. The CDR3 spells CASSVGLPETQYF. CDR3 sequence (DNA): TGTGCCAGCAGCGTAGGGCTCCCAGAGACCCAGTACTTC.

This clonotype was found many times. This sequence joins TRBV20-1 and TRBJ2-7; possible D gene TRBD1, 5 bases. The V end was cut by 3 bases, the J end by 0 bases, with 12 bases between. This CDR3 spans 14 amino acids. Germline V CDR1 and CDR2: DFQATT, SNEGSKA (reference sequence). CDR3 loop: CSARKQANSYEQYF. In DNA, the CDR3 is TGCAGTGCTAGGAAACAGGCCAACTCCTACGAGCAGTACTTC.

A note on this clonotype: A much larger clonotype is one base distant, so this may be a read error. This chain links TRBV10-3 with TRBJ1-1; D may be TRBD1 (6 bases). The CDR3 has 13 amino acids. Per the germline V gene, CDR1 is ENHRY and CDR2 is SYGVKD. Trimming took 3 bases from V and 1 from J, leaving 6 bases between them. The CDR3 region has the DNA TGTGCCATCAGTGAACAGGGGAACACTGAAGCTTTCTTT. It translates to CAISEQGNTEAFF.

This sequence joins TRBV7-9 and TRBJ1-4; D ambiguous. Germline V gives CDR1 SEHNR, CDR2 FQNEAQ (reference sequence). Deletions cut 4 bases from V and 8 bases from J, with 17 bases between. CDR3 size: 15 residues. Written as DNA, the CDR3 is TGTGCCAGCAGCTCACGGACCGTGGATACGGAAAAACTGTTTTTT. This sequence encodes CASSSRTVDTEKLFF.

This clonotype was seen only a few times. A much larger clone differs by one base, so this may be a read error. V and J are TRBV12-3 or TRBV12-4 and TRBJ2-1; 16 bases match TRBD2. The CDR3 consists of 17 residues. Losses at the gene ends were 4 bases for V and 8 bases for J; bases not matched to a gene: 8. The CDR3 spells CASSSPGLAGGADEQFF. CDR3 coding DNA: TGTGCCAGCAGTTCGCCGGGACTAGCGGGAGGGGCCGATGAGCAGTTCTTC.

The rearrangement links TRBV4-1 to TRBJ2-3, with D possibly being TRBD2 (5 bases). CDR1 MGHRA and CDR2 YSYEKL come from the germline V gene. CDR3 size: 14 residues. V was cut by 1 base and J by 1 base, with 6 bases left in between. For the CDR3, the DNA is TGCGCCAGCAGCCAAGGGCGGGGCACAGATACGCAGTATTTT. It encodes CASSQGRGTDTQYF.

This clonotype was recorded many times. V usage is TRBV11-2 and J usage is TRBJ2-7; 11 bases are shared with TRBD2. Trimming took 5 bases from V and 5 from J; bases not matched to a gene: 14. The CDR3 is 17 residues long. Germline V lookup: CDR1 SGHAT, CDR2 FQNNGV. The DNA for the CDR3 is TGTGCCAGCAGCCCAAGACTAGCGGGGACTTTGGGGGACGAGCAGTACTTC. It codes for CASSPRLAGTLGDEQYF.

This clonotype occurred a few times. V gene TRBV5-8 combines with J gene TRBJ2-5, with 7 bases fitting TRBD1. There are 14 residues in the CDR3. After removal of 3 bases from V and 3 bases from J, the junction contained 5 bases not matched to a gene. In germline, CDR1 is SGHTS, CDR2 YDEGEE. The CDR3 reads CASSSAGTEETQYF. The CDR3 nucleotides read TGTGCCAGCAGCTCCGCCGGGACAGAAGAGACCCAGTACTTC.